This T cell receptor (beta chain) originates from a study of T-cell reconstitution after alpha-beta-depleted transplantation in children. The CDR3 consists of 13 residues. Trimming took 7 bases from V and 4 from J, leaving 13 bases between them. CDR1 and CDR2 from the germline V gene are MNHEY and SVGEGT. Researchers prepared the TCRbeta library using unique molecular identifiers, the study reports. MiXCR, applied by TCRdb to the PCR reads, yields one record per CDR3 protein. Here the sample spans about 500,000 distinct CDR3 sequences, about 30% being singletons. This clonotype turned up a few times. The sample was PBMCs from the stem cell graft donor, taken from the stem cell graft. The V call is TRBV6-2 or TRBV6-3, the J call TRBJ1-1; D possibly corresponds to TRBD1 (6 bases). This clonotype was obtained from a human donor who donated a stem cell graft to a child with aplastic anemia. The CDR3 coding sequence is TGTGCCAGCACCCCACAGGGCGGCACTGAAGCTTTCTTT. It yields the protein CASTPQGGTEAFF.